Below are 17 T cell receptor beta chains sequenced from a single sample in a study of T cells in localized non-small cell lung cancer. Only in-frame clones appear in the TCRdb table, and some are missing; sequencing was by immunoSEQ multiplex PCR. The sample holds fewer than 25,000 clones; about 90% are singletons and the top ten take 2.5% to 3%. The starting material was peripheral blood, obtained before any cancer treatment. These receptors all stem from a woman aged 35 to 70 with stage I lung adenocarcinoma.

This chain uses TRBV4-3 with TRBJ1-4; 7 bases fit TRBD1. Germline CDR1 LGHNA, CDR2 YSLEER. The V segment lost 0 bases and the J segment 1 base; nucleotides outside the gene matches: 2. CDR3 length: 16 residues. The CDR3 region has the DNA TGCGCCAGCAGCCAAGACAGACAGGGAACTAATGAAAAACTGTTTTTT. Amino acids: CASSQDRQGTNEKLFF.

This rearrangement joins TRBV19 to TRBJ1-1; D call uncertain. CDR3 size: 11 residues. The V gene lost 5 bases and the J gene lost 8 bases, with 9 bases spanning the gap. Germline V gene lookup returns CDR1 LNHDA and CDR2 SQIVND (reference sequence). CDR3 nucleotides: TGTGCCAGTAGTCGGAAACTGGAAGCTTTCTTT. Translating gives CASSRKLEAFF.

This clone has a handful of counts. The chain links TRBV19 to TRBJ1-4; D is possibly TRBD1 (6 bases). The germline CDR1 and CDR2 sequences are LNHDA and SQIVND (reference sequence). The CDR3 length is 13 residues. The V end was cut by 5 bases, the J end by 11 bases, with 15 bases between. The CDR3 spells CASSETGWAKLFF. The CDR3 DNA follows: TGTGCCAGTAGTGAAACAGGGTGGGCGAAACTGTTTTTT.

The chain links TRBV18 to TRBJ1-5; 7 positions agree with TRBD1. The CDR3 runs 16 residues. Germline V CDR1 and CDR2: KGHSH, LQKENI. The V gene end was trimmed by 1 base and the J gene end by 0 bases; junction bases not matched to a gene: 3. This CDR3 reads CASSPQAGGSNQPQHF. The CDR3 DNA reads as TGTGCCAGCTCACCACAGGCAGGGGGTAGCAATCAGCCCCAGCATTTT.

The CDR3 nucleotides are TGTGCCAGTAGAGGGGGCGTGGGTAATGAAAAACTGTTTTTT. Translation gives CASRGGVGNEKLFF. The chain joins TRBV19 to TRBJ1-4; TRBD1 matches 7 bases. After removal of 6 bases from V and 4 bases from J, the junction contained 5 bases not matched to a gene. CDR3 length equals 14 residues. Germline V gives CDR1 LNHDA, CDR2 SQIVND (reference sequence).

This chain uses TRBV4-1 with TRBJ1-5; TRBD1 might be the D (6 bases). From germline, CDR1 is MGHRA and CDR2 YSYEKL. The CDR3 is made up of 15 amino acids. Trimming stripped 4 bases from V and 6 bases from J, with 16 bases between. The CDR3 DNA reads as TGCGCCAGCAGCCCCCTCGCGGGGGCTGGTCAGCCCCAGCATTTT. Translated, it gives CASSPLAGAGQPQHF.

CDR3 amino acids: CASSPGLAGDGELFF. The CDR3 DNA is TGTGCCAGCTCACCGGGACTAGCGGGAGACGGGGAGCTGTTTTTT. The J gene is TRBJ2-2, the V gene TRBV18; TRBD2 matches 14 bases. CDR3 length: 15 amino acids. J lost 7 bases, V lost 3 bases, and 1 base had no gene match. From germline, CDR1 is KGHSH and CDR2 LQKENI.

This clone has a handful of counts. The gene calls are TRBV7-2 and TRBJ2-7; 11 bases map to TRBD1. V lost 8 bases, J lost 7 bases, and 10 bases stayed unmatched. Per germline, CDR1 SGHTA and CDR2 FQGNSA. The CDR3 sequence is 14 residues long. CDR3 protein: CASGSGQGVGEQYF. The CDR3, as DNA: TGTGCCAGCGGTTCGGGACAGGGGGTCGGGGAGCAGTACTTC.

This chain links TRBV19 with TRBJ2-2; D is unresolved. Germline V gives CDR1 LNHDA, CDR2 SQIVND (reference sequence). V lost 5 bases, J lost 0 bases, and 10 bases lay in between. CDR3 length: 15 residues. The CDR3: CASSPSIANTGELFF. The CDR3 nucleotides read TGTGCCAGTAGTCCCTCGATTGCGAACACCGGGGAGCTGTTTTTT.

The genes are TRBV7-4 and TRBJ2-1; a weak D match, TRBD2 (7 bases). Deletions cut 2 bases from V and 7 bases from J, with 33 bases between. The germline V gene has CDR1 SGHVT and CDR2 SQSDAQ. There are 21 residues in the CDR3. The CDR3 spells CASSLSRLLLRGRDQGNEQFF. CDR3 sequence (DNA): TGTGCCAGCAGCTTATCTCGACTTCTTCTGAGGGGGAGGGATCAGGGGAATGAGCAGTTCTTC.

V gene TRBV2 combines with J gene TRBJ1-4; D call uncertain. Germline loops: CDR1 SNHLY, CDR2 FYNNEI. Trimming stripped 5 bases from V and 8 bases from J, with 9 bases between. CDR3 length equals 12 residues. CDR3 nucleotide sequence: TGTGCCAGCAGTATAGGATGGGAAAAACTGTTTTTT. This encodes CASSIGWEKLFF.

CDR3 nucleotide sequence: TGTGCCAGCAGCCCGACAGGGGAGAGGGACACTGAAGCTTTCTTT. This translates into CASSPTGERDTEAFF. The chain employs TRBV5-4 and TRBJ1-1; 8 bases line up with TRBD1. CDR3 length: 15 amino acids. V shed 4 bases, J shed 3 bases, and the junction held 8 bases outside the gene matches. Germline V CDR1 and CDR2: SGHNT, YYREEE (reference sequence).

The chain has TRBV30 and TRBJ1-2; 9 bases line up with TRBD1. This CDR3 has 14 residues. Looked up from germline, CDR1 is GTSNPN and CDR2 is SVGIG (reference sequence). Losses at the gene ends were 3 bases for V and 2 bases for J; bases not matched to a gene: 4. The CDR3 coding sequence is TGTGCCTGGAGCCGGACAGGGGAGAACTATGGCTACACCTTC. Protein product: CAWSRTGENYGYTF.

The chain links TRBV4-1 to TRBJ1-5; 9 bases line up with TRBD1. Germline loops: CDR1 MGHRA, CDR2 YSYEKL. J gave up 0 bases and V 2 bases, and 2 bases lay outside the gene matches. The CDR3 is 16 amino acids. In nucleotides, the CDR3 is TGCGCCAGCAGCCAAAGGACAGGGGATAGCAATCAGCCCCAGCATTTT. Translating it yields CASSQRTGDSNQPQHF.

The chain recombines TRBV5-1 with TRBJ1-3; a weak D match, TRBD1 (5 bases). CDR3 size: 16 residues. Per the germline V gene, CDR1 is SGHRS and CDR2 is YFSETQ. V was cut by 4 bases and J by 0 bases, with 14 bases left in between. The CDR3 sequence: CASSPGLLSSGNTIYF. The CDR3 bases are TGCGCCAGCAGCCCGGGACTACTGAGCTCTGGAAACACCATATATTTT.

This clone was seen a single time. This sequence joins TRBV11-3 and TRBJ1-1, with D perhaps matching TRBD1 (5 bases). The CDR3 has 13 residues. V shed 2 bases and J shed 5 bases, with 9 bases lying between them. Germline CDR1 SGHNT, CDR2 YENEEA. This chain's CDR3 is CASSLIQGTEAFF. The CDR3 DNA is TGTGCCAGCAGCTTAATCCAGGGTACTGAAGCTTTCTTT.

This chain joins TRBV7-2 and TRBJ1-2; TRBD1 might be the D (5 bases). Trimming cost V 2 bases and J 8 bases, with 24 bases left between them. The CDR3 spans 17 residues. Germline V lookup: CDR1 SGHTA, CDR2 FQGNSA. CDR3: CASSLKGTTPALNGYTF. Here the CDR3 DNA reads TGTGCCAGCAGCTTAAAGGGGACGACACCGGCGCTGAACGGCTACACCTTC.